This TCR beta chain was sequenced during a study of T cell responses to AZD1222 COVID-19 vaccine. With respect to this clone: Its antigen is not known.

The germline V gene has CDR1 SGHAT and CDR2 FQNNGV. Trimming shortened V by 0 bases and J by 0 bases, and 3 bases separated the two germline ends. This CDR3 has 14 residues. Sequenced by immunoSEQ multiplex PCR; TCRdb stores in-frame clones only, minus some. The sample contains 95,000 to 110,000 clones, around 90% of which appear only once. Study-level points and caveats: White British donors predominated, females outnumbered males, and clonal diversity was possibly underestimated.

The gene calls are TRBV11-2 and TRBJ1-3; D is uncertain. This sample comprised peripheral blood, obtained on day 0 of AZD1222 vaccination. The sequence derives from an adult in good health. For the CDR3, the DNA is TGTGCCAGCAGCTTAGAGCACTCTGGAAACACCATATATTTT. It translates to CASSLEHSGNTIYF. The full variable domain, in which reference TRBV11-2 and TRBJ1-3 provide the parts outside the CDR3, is EAGVAQSPRYKIIEKRQSVAFWCNPISGHATLYWYQQILGQGPKLLIQFQNNGVVDDSQLPKDRFSAERLKGVDSTLKIQPAKLEDSAVYLCASSLEHSGNTIYFGEGSWLTVV.